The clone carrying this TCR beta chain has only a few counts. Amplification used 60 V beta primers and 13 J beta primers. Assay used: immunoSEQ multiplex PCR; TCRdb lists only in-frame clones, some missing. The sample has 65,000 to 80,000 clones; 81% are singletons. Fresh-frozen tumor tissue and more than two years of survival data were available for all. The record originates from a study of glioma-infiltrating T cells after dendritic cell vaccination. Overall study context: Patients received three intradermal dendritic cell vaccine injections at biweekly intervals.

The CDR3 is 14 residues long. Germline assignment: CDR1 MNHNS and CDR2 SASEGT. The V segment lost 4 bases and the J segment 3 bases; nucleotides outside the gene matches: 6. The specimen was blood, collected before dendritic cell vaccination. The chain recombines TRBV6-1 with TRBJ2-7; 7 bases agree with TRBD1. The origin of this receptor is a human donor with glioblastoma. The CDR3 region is CASSGDSHYYEQYF. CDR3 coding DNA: TGTGCCAGCAGTGGGGACAGTCACTACTACGAGCAGTACTTC.